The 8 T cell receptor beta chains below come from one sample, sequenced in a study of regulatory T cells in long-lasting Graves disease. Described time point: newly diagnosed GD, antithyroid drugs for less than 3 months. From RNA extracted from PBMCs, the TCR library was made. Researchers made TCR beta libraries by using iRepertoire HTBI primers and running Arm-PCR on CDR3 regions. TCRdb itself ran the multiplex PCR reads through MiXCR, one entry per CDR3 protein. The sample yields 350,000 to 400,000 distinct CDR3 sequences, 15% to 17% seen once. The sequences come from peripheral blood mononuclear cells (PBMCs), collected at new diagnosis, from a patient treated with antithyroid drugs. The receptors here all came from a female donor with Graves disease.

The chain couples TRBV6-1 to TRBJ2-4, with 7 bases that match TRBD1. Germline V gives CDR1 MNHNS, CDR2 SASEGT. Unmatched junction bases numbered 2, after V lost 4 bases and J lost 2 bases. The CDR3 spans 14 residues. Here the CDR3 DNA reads TGTGCCAGCAGTGTACAGGGGACCAAAAACATTCAGTACTTC. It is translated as CASSVQGTKNIQYF.

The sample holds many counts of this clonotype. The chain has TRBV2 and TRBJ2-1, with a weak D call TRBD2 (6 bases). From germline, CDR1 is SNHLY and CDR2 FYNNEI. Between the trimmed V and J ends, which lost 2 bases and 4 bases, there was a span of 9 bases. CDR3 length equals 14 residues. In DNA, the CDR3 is TGTGCCAGCAGTGAACGGGGGTTTTACAATGAGCAGTTCTTC. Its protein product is CASSERGFYNEQFF.

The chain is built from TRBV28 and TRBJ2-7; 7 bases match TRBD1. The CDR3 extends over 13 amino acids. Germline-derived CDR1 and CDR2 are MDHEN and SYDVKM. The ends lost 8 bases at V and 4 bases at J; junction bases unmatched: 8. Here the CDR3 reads CASHPGTAYEQYF. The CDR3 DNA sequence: TGTGCCAGCCATCCAGGGACAGCTTACGAGCAGTACTTC.

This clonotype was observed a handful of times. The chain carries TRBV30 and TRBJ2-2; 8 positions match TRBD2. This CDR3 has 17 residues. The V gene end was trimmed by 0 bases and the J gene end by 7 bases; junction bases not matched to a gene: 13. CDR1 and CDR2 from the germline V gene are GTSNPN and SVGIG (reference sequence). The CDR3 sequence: CAWSVPRKRELNGELFF. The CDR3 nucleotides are TGTGCCTGGAGTGTACCCAGGAAGCGGGAGCTCAACGGGGAGCTGTTTTTT.

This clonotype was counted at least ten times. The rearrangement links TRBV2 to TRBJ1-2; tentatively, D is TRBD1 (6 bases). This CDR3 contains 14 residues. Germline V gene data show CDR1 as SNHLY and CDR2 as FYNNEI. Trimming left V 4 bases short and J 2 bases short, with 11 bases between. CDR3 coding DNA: TGTGCCAGCAGTGGGAAAGGGGGGAACTATGGCTACACCTTC. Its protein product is CASSGKGGNYGYTF.

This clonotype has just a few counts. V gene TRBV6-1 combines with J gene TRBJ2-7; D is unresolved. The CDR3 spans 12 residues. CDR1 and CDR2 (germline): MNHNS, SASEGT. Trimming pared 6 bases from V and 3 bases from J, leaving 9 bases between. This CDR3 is CASRQNYYEQYF. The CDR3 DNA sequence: TGTGCCAGCAGACAGAACTACTACGAGCAGTACTTC.

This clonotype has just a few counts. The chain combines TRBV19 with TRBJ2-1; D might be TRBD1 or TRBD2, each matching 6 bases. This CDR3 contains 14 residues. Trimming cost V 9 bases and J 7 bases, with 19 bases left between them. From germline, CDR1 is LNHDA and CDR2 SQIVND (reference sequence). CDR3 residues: CASCQNREENEQFF. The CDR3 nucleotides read TGTGCCAGCTGTCAAAACAGGGAGGAAAATGAGCAGTTCTTC.

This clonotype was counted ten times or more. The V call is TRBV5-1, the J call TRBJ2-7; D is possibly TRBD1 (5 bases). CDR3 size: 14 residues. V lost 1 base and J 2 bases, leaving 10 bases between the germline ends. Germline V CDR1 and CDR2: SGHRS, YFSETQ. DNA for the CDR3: TGCGCCAGCAGCTTGCCGACAGCTACCTACGAGCAGTACTTC. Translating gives CASSLPTATYEQYF.